Sequencing of this TCR beta chain was carried out in a study of spatial heterogeneity in lung cancer. Time point defined: sample taken at primary tumor resection. Whole RNA was taken from tumor, nontumor lung or frozen PBMC; it was then sequenced unsorted. Every TCR cDNA molecule bore a unique molecular identifier. TCRdb re-called the 5' RACE reads with MiXCR, one entry per CDR3 protein. The sample shows more than 80,000 distinct CDR3 sequences, roughly 12% of them seen only once. Study-level results: Compared with follow-up, resection was when ubiquitous expanded tumor TCRs appeared in blood more.

Notes on this clonotype: Its antigen is still unknown.

The starting material was PBMCs, obtained at surgery. This sequence was found in a male donor with early-stage non-small cell lung cancer.

CDR3 in amino acids: CASAPDRGGYEQYF. The DNA for the CDR3 is TGTGCTAGTGCTCCGGACAGGGGCGGGTACGAGCAGTACTTC. The chain is built from TRBV12-5 and TRBJ2-7; 9 bases line up with TRBD1. J gave up 4 bases and V 7 bases, and 8 bases lay outside the gene matches. Germline-derived CDR1 and CDR2 are LGHNT and FRNRAP. The CDR3 consists of 14 residues. Looking up the rest from reference TRBV12-5 and TRBJ2-7 gives the full variable domain: DARVTQTPRHKVTEMGQEVTMRCQPILGHNTVFWYRQTMMQGLELLAYFRNRAPLDDSGMPKDRFSAEMPDATLATLKIQPSEPRDSAVYFCASAPDRGGYEQYFGPGTRLTVT.